There are many counts of the clone carrying this TCR beta chain. Antigen unknown. Genomic DNA was employed as the template in profiling TCR beta VDJ and CDR3. TCRdb fed the reads into MiXCR, producing one record per CDR3 protein. The table has around 190,000 distinct CDR3 sequences, about half seen once. This entry comes from a study of CD8+CD57+ T cells in acquired aplastic anemia. Across the study: CD4+ and CD8+ cells, once sorted, gave DNA averaging about 3 ug. Healthy-donor CD4+ cells averaged around 10 million reads.

Germline V gene sequence: CDR1 ENHRY, CDR2 SYGVKD. Trimming left V 1 base short and J 1 base short, with 1 base between. This CDR3 spans 12 amino acids. Overall study findings and caveats: A set of about 28 CD8+ CDR3 sequences was shared between patients and controls, and these sequences appeared highly expressed in patients.

This chain links TRBV10-3 with TRBJ2-5; unclear D gene. The sample was sorted CD4+, CD8+, or CD8+CD57+ T cells (not recorded which) from PBMCs. This clonotype was sampled from a human donor in good health, serving as a control. The chain's CDR3 is CAISEFQETQYF. CDR3 nucleotide sequence: TGTGCCATCAGTGAGTTCCAAGAGACCCAGTACTTC.